A selection of T cell receptor beta chains follows, all from one sample in a study of blood T cell repertoires in COVID-19. The table came from immunoSEQ multiplex PCR; TCRdb's copy has only in-frame clones and leaves some out. The sample yields some 57,000 clones, 80% to 90% seen once. Material for sequencing was peripheral blood. The receptors shown here come from a man between 60 and 70 years old with acute or convalescent COVID-19. Each CDR3 is given with its conserved first and last residue. The size entry is marked missing in some rows and otherwise reads once, few, many or a size class.

NA	TRBV5-8	TRBJ1-2	CASSLDRTFYGYTF
NA	TRBV19	TRBJ1-1	CASSANGENTEAFF
NA	TRBV19	TRBJ2-2	CASSKRSGANTGELFF
once	TRBV28	TRBJ1-1	CASRLGTVRAAFF
NA	TRBV5-4	TRBJ1-2	CASSPRTGGILGYTF
NA	TRBV6-5	TRBJ2-6	CASSMVTGANVLTF
NA	TRBV28	TRBJ1-5	CASSRPPQNQPQHF
NA	TRBV7-2	TRBJ2-7	CASSSRFGGKSSYEQYF
NA	TRBV15	TRBJ1-2	CATSRVTGNYGYTF
NA	TRBV2	TRBJ2-5	CASSGTAAGTQYF
NA	TRBV29-1	TRBJ1-2	CSGRALGGYTF
NA	TRBV5-1	TRBJ2-7	CASRGQGFSYEQYF